A selection of T cell receptor beta chains follows, all from one sample in a study of blood T cell repertoires in COVID-19. TCRdb's copy holds only in-frame clones and misses some; the assay was immunoSEQ multiplex PCR. This repertoire shows about 180,000 clones, around 89% found once; its top ten account for 1.9%. Sequencing was performed on peripheral blood. The receptor set was obtained from a man between 18 and 35 years old who had recovered from COVID-19. CDR3s include the opening cysteine and the closing phenylalanine or tryptophan. The D gene is left open where the match is weak. The size field is filled for only some rows; it gives once, few, many or a size class.

V	size	J	D	DNA	CDR3
TRBV19	.	TRBJ1-5	.	TGTGCCAGTAGTAAGGCAGGTTGGCATTTT	CASSKAGWHF
TRBV19	.	TRBJ2-7	.	TGTGCCAGTAGCTGGGACACATTGGGACCTAACGAGCAGTACTTC	CASSWDTLGPNEQYF
TRBV21-1	.	TRBJ1-5	.	TGTGCCAGCAGCAAAAACGAGAAGAGAAATCAGCCCCAGCATTTT	CASSKNEKRNQPQHF
TRBV19	once	TRBJ1-2	.	TGTGCCAGTAACGGGGGGTGGGGAGATGGCTACACCTTC	CASNGGWGDGYTF
TRBV6-5	.	TRBJ2-5	.	TGTGCCAGCAGTTTCCTAGGCGGGACAGAGACCCAGTACTTC	CASSFLGGTETQYF
TRBV19	.	TRBJ1-3	.	TGTGCCAGTATGGAGGGGCCAACGGACACCATATATTTT	CASMEGPTDTIYF
TRBV25-1	.	TRBJ2-3	.	TGTGCCAGCAGCCCCATTAGCACAGATACGCAGTATTTT	CASSPISTDTQYF
TRBV6-2/TRBV6-3	once	TRBJ2-7	TRBD1	TGTGCCAGCAGTTACACTCTTACCCCAGGGGGCACCTCCTACGAGCAGTACTTC	CASSYTLTPGGTSYEQYF
TRBV7-9	.	TRBJ1-1	.	TGTGCCAGCACGACAGCGAACACTGAAGCTTTCTTT	CASTTANTEAFF
TRBV25-1	.	TRBJ2-3	.	TGTGCCAGCAGTGAATTTGAGAAAGATACGCAGTATTTT	CASSEFEKDTQYF
TRBV6-5	.	TRBJ2-1	.	TGTGCCAGCATGCGAGGAGCCCTCTACAATGAGCAGTTCTTC	CASMRGALYNEQFF
TRBV11-2	.	TRBJ2-7	TRBD2	TGTGCCAGCAGCTTAGCTTTAGCGGGAGCGTACGAGCAGTACTTC	CASSLALAGAYEQYF
TRBV24-1	.	TRBJ1-2	TRBD1	TGTGCCACCAGTGATCCGACAGGGGGTGGGCGTAGTAATGGCTACACCTTC	CATSDPTGGGRSNGYTF
TRBV7-3	.	TRBJ2-1	.	TGTGCCAGCAGCTTATTGGGGGGAGGTTACAATGAGCAGTTCTTC	CASSLLGGGYNEQFF
TRBV11-3	.	TRBJ2-1	.	TGTGCCAGCAGCTTAGACGGTGAGCAGTTCTTC	CASSLDGEQFF
TRBV6-2/TRBV6-3	few	TRBJ2-5	TRBD2	TGTGCCAGCAGTTACATGCGGGAGGCTCAAGAGACCCAGTACTTC	CASSYMREAQETQYF
TRBV27	.	TRBJ2-7	.	TGTGCCAGCAGTTTATCGTTCCCCGACGAGCAGTACTTC	CASSLSFPDEQYF
TRBV9	few	TRBJ2-2	.	TGTGCCAGCAGCACCCGGGCCGGGGAGCTGTTTTTT	CASSTRAGELFF
TRBV27	.	TRBJ2-7	TRBD2	TGTGCCAGCAGTTTCACAGCGGCTAGCGGGACGTACGAGCAGTACTTC	CASSFTAASGTYEQYF
TRBV6-5	.	TRBJ2-1	TRBD1	TGTGCCAGCAGTTACTCGGGACAGAACAATGAGCAGTTCTTC	CASSYSGQNNEQFF
TRBV5-4	.	TRBJ2-1	TRBD2	TGTGCCAGCAGTCAGACTAGCGGCAACAATGAGCAGTTCTTC	CASSQTSGNNEQFF
TRBV11-2	.	TRBJ2-2	.	TGTGCCAGCAGCTTCGGTTTCACCGGGGAGCTGTTTTTT	CASSFGFTGELFF
TRBV9	.	TRBJ2-1	TRBD2	TGTGCCAGCAGCTCGCCAAGGGTGTCTAGCGGGAGTGGTGAGCAGTTCTTC	CASSSPRVSSGSGEQFF